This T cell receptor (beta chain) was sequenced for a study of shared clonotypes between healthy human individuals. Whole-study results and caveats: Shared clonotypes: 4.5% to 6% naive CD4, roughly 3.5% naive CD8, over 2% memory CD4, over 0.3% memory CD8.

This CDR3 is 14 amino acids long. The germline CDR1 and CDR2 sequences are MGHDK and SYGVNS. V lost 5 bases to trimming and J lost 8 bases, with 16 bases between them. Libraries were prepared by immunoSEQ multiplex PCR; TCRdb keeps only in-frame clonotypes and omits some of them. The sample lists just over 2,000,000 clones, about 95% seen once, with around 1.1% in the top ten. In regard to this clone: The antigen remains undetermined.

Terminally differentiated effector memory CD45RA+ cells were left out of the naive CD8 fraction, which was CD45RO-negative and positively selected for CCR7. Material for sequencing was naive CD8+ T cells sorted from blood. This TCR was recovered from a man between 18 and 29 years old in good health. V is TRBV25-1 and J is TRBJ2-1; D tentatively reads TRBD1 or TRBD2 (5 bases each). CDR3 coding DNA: TGTGCCAGCAGTCAGGCAGGGACGTTATATGAGCAGTTCTTC. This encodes CASSQAGTLYEQFF.